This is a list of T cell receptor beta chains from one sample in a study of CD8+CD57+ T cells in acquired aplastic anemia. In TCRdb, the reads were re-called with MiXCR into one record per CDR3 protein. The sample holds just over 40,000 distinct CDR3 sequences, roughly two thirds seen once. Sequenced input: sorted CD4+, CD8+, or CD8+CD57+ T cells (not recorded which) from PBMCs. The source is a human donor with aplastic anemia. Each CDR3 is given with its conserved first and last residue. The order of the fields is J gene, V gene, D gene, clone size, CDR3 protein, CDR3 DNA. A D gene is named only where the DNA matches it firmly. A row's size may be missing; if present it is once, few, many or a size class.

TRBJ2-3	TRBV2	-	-	CASIDGGIDTQYF	TGTGCCAGCATAGACGGGGGTATAGATACGCAGTATTTT
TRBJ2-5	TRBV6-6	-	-	CASSSNKETQYF	TGTGCCAGCAGTAGCAATAAGGAGACCCAGTACTTC
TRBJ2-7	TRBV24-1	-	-	CATSDLHSPEQYF	TGTGCCACCAGTGATTTGCACAGTCCCGAGCAGTACTTC
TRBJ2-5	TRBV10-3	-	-	CAISRQERGGDQYF	TGTGCCATCAGTCGACAGGAGAGGGGGGGAGACCAGTACTTC
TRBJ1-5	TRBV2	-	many	CASSEAGVRALNQPQHF	TGTGCCAGCAGTGAGGCCGGGGTACGAGCTTTAAATCAGCCCCAGCATTTT
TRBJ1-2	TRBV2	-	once	CASIRFGAGYTF	TGTGCCAGCATACGGTTCGGGGCGGGCTACACCTTC
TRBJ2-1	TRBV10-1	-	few	CASSAQAAPYDEQFF	TGTGCCAGCAGTGCACAGGCCGCCCCGTATGACGAGCAGTTCTTC
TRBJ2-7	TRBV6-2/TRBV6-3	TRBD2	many	CASSYLGGGDYEQYF	TGTGCCAGCAGTTACCTGGGCGGGGGTGACTACGAGCAGTACTTC
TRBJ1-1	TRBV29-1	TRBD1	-	CSVGDRGNTEAFF	TGCAGCGTTGGAGACAGGGGGAACACTGAAGCTTTCTTT
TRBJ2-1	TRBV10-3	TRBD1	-	CAISRTGATNEQFF	TGTGCCATCAGTCGGACAGGGGCTACAAATGAGCAGTTCTTC
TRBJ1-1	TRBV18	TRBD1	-	CASSRVGQGDTYEAFF	TGTGCCAGCTCCCGGGTGGGGCAGGGGGACACTTATGAAGCTTTCTTT
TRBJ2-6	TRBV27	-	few	CASSLFFPGTGANVLTF	TGTGCCAGCAGTTTATTTTTCCCGGGGACAGGGGCCAACGTCCTGACTTTC
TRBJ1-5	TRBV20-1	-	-	CSASTLGQQNQPQHF	TGCAGTGCTAGTACCCTAGGACAGCAAAATCAGCCCCAGCATTTT
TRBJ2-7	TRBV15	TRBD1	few	CATSRGTGGSYEQYF	TGTGCCACCAGCAGAGGGACAGGGGGCTCCTACGAGCAGTACTTC
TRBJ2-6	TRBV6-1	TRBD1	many	CASSPYGQGLSGANVLTF	TGTGCCAGCAGCCCGTACGGACAGGGGCTCTCTGGGGCCAACGTCCTGACTTTC
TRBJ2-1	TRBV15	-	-	CATSSRRDFEQFF	TGTGCCACCAGCAGTAGACGGGATTTTGAGCAGTTCTTC
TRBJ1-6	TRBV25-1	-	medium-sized	CASSDPGPRQPLHF	TGTGCCAGCAGTGACCCGGGGCCGCGCCAGCCCCTCCACTTT
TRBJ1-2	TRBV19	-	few	CASSTGRSYGYTF	TGTGCCAGTAGTACCGGACGGAGCTATGGCTACACCTTC
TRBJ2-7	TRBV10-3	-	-	CAISDDRRTYEQYF	TGTGCCATCAGTGATGACAGGAGAACCTACGAGCAGTACTTC
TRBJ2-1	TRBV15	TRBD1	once	CATSRGRGPTYNEQFF	TGTGCCACCAGCAGAGGTAGGGGGCCTACATACAATGAGCAGTTCTTC
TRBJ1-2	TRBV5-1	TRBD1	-	CASSRTGGVLDYGYTF	TGCGCCAGCAGCCGGACAGGGGGCGTTCTGGACTATGGCTACACCTTC
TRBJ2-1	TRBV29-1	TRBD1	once	CSVRGTGDNEQFF	TGCAGCGTTAGGGGGACAGGGGACAATGAGCAGTTCTTC
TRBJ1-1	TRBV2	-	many	CASREVPFTNTEAFF	TGTGCCAGCAGAGAGGTCCCCTTCACGAACACTGAAGCTTTCTTT
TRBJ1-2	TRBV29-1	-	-	CSAGQQGYTF	TGCAGCGCCGGACAACAGGGCTACACCTTC
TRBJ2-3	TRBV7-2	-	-	CASSTFTDTQYF	TGTGCCAGCAGCACCTTCACAGATACGCAGTATTTT
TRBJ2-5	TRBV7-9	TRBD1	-	CASSLDRGGEETLYF	TGTGCCAGCAGCTTAGACCGAGGGGGCGAAGAGACCCTGTACTTC
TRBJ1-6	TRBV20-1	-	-	CSAKQGNSPLHF	TGCAGTGCTAAACAGGGAAATTCACCCCTCCACTTT
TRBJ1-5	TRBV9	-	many	CASSVAGGSNQPQHF	TGTGCCAGCAGCGTAGCCGGGGGAAGCAATCAGCCCCAGCATTTT
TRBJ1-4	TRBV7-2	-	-	CVGSSRVATNEKLFF	TGTGTCGGCAGCTCCCGAGTTGCAACTAATGAAAAACTGTTTTTT
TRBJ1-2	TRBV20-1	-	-	CSARVYGYGYTF	TGCAGTGCTAGAGTTTATGGGTATGGCTACACCTTC
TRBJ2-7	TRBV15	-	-	CATSSRGISYGQYF	TGTGCCACCAGCAGCCGCGGGATCTCCTACGGGCAGTACTTC
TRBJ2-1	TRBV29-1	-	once	CSVVRSYNEQFF	TGCAGCGTTGTACGGTCCTACAATGAGCAGTTCTTC
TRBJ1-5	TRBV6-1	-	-	CATGSLYSNQPQHF	TGTGCCACCGGGTCGCTTTATAGCAATCAGCCCCAGCATTTT
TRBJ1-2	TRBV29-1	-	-	CSVEVWGWVNYGYTF	TGCAGCGTTGAAGTATGGGGGTGGGTGAACTATGGCTACACCTTC
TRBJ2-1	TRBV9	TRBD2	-	CASSVGWRGNNEQFF	TGTGCCAGCAGCGTGGGATGGCGGGGGAACAATGAGCAGTTCTTC
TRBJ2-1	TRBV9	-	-	CASSVGRGAEQFF	TGTGCCAGCAGCGTAGGGAGGGGCGCCGAGCAGTTCTTC
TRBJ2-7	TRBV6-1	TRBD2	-	CASSPRDYPYEQYF	TGTGCCAGCAGTCCCCGGGACTACCCCTACGAGCAGTACTTC
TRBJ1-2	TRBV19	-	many	CASSELSVKGYTF	TGTGCCAGTTCCGAGTTGTCAGTGAAAGGCTACACCTTC
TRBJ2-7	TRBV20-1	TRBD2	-	CSARMGAGGPYEQYF	TGCAGTGCTCGAATGGGAGCGGGAGGTCCCTACGAGCAGTACTTC
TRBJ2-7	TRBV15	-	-	CATSRPLGNEQYF	TGTGCCACCAGCAGACCGTTAGGGAACGAGCAGTACTTC
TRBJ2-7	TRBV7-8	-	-	CASSRASYEQYF	TGTGCCAGCAGTCGCGCATCCTACGAGCAGTACTTC
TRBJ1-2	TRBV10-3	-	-	CATRAFDGNYGYTF	TGTGCCACCCGAGCGTTCGACGGGAACTATGGCTACACCTTC
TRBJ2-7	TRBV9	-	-	CASSVGSEQYF	TGTGCCAGCAGCGTAGGGTCAGAGCAGTACTTC
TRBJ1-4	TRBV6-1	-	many	CASKKGGANEKLFF	TGTGCCAGCAAGAAGGGGGGGGCTAATGAAAAACTGTTTTTT
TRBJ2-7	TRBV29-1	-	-	CSVEEEGDYEQYF	TGCAGCGTTGAGGAGGAGGGGGACTACGAGCAGTACTTC
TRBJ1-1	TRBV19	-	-	CASSFSTFGRNTEAFF	TGTGCCAGTAGTTTTTCTACCTTCGGGAGGAACACTGAAGCTTTCTTT
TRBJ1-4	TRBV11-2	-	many	CASSWAGGEKLFF	TGTGCCAGCAGTTGGGCGGGCGGTGAAAAACTGTTTTTT
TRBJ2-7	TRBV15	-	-	CATSREGTDSYEQYF	TGTGCCACCAGCAGAGAGGGGACGGACTCCTACGAGCAGTACTTC
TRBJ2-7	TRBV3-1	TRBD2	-	CASSQRTSGVVEQYF	TGTGCCAGCAGCCAGAGGACTAGCGGGGTAGTCGAGCAGTACTTC
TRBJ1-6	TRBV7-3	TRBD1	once	CASSLSGQGNSPLHF	TGTGCCAGCAGCTTGAGCGGACAGGGGAATTCACCCCTCCACTTT
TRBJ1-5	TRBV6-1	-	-	CASSRGQHTPNRPQHF	TGTGCCAGCAGTCGAGGACAGCATACCCCCAATCGGCCCCAGCATTTT
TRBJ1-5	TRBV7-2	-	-	CASSLASLQPQHF	TGTGCCAGCAGCTTAGCGAGCCTTCAGCCCCAGCATTTT
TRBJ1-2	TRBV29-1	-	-	CSVRLQGNYGYTF	TGCAGCGTCCGACTACAGGGAAACTATGGCTACACCTTC
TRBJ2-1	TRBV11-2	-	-	CASMTRYGSYNEQFF	TGTGCCAGCATGACCCGGTATGGCTCCTACAATGAGCAGTTCTTC
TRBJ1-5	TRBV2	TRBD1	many	CASSEWDRAGDQPQHF	TGTGCCAGCAGTGAATGGGACAGGGCCGGTGATCAGCCCCAGCATTTT
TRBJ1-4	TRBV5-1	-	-	CASSLGSGEKLFF	TGCGCCAGCAGCTTGGGGTCGGGTGAAAAACTGTTTTTT
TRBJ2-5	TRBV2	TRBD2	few	CASSARGTSGQETQYF	TGTGCCAGCAGTGCTAGAGGGACTAGCGGGCAAGAGACCCAGTACTTC
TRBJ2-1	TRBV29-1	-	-	CSVEQGYNEQFF	TGCAGCGTCGAGCAAGGGTACAATGAGCAGTTCTTC
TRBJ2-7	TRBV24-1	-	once	CATSDARGSVYEQYF	TGTGCCACCAGTGATGCCCGGGGCAGTGTTTACGAGCAGTACTTC
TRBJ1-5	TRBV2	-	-	CASSALSSNQPQHF	TGTGCCAGCAGTGCTCTGTCTAGCAATCAGCCCCAGCATTTT